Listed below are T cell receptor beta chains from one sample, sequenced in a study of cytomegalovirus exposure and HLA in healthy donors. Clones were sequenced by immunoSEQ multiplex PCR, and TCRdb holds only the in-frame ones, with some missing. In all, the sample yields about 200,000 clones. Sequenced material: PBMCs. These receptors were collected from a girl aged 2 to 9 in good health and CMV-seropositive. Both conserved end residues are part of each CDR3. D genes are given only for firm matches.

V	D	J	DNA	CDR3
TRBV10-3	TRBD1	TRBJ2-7	TGTGCCATCAGGACAGGGGGCGCGAACGACGAGCAGTACTTC	CAIRTGGANDEQYF
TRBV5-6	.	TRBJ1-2	TGTGCCAGCAGCTTGGGCAGGGCCTATGGCTACACCTTC	CASSLGRAYGYTF
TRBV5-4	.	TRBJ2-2	TGTGCCAGCGGTGTCCAGCGTAAGACCGGGGAGCTGTTTTTT	CASGVQRKTGELFF
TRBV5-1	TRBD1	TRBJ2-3	TGCGCCAGCAGCTTGGAGGGACAGGGAAGGAACACGCAGTATTTT	CASSLEGQGRNTQYF
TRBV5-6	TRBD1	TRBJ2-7	TGTGCCAGCAGCTTGGGACAGGGGGGCCCCTACGAGCAGTACTTC	CASSLGQGGPYEQYF
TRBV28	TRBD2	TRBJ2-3	TGTGCCAGCAGTTCCGGGACTAGGGCCCCGGATACGCAGTATTTT	CASSSGTRAPDTQYF
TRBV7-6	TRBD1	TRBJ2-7	TGTGCCAGCAGCTTACAAACAGGGGGCCCCTACGAGCAGTACTTC	CASSLQTGGPYEQYF
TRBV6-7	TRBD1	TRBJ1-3	TGTGCCAGCAACCTAGCGACAGGGGCTGGAAACACCATATATTTT	CASNLATGAGNTIYF
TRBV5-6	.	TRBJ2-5	TGTGCCAGCAGCAAAGACTCCATGGAAGAGACCCAGTACTTC	CASSKDSMEETQYF
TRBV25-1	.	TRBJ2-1	TGTGCCAGCAGTGAATACGGCTACAATGAGCAGTTCTTC	CASSEYGYNEQFF
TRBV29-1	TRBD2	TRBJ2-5	TGCAGCGTTGCAGGACTAGCGAGGGAGACCCAGTACTTC	CSVAGLARETQYF
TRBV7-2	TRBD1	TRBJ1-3	TGTGCCAGCAGCTTAGTGACAGGGACTGGAAACACCATATATTTT	CASSLVTGTGNTIYF
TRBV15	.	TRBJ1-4	TGTGCCACCAGCAGAGACAGGGAAGGGAATGAAAAACTGTTTTTT	CATSRDREGNEKLFF
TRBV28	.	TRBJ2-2	TGTGCCAGCAGTCTAGGTCACACCGGGGAGCTGTTTTTT	CASSLGHTGELFF
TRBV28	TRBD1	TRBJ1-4	TGTGCCAGCACCACTACCCCAGGGGGCGCACCGAGAAAACTGTTTTTT	CASTTTPGGAPRKLFF
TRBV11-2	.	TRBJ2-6	TGTGCCAGCAGCTTGGGGCCTACAGAGCCTGGGGCCAACGTCCTGACTTTC	CASSLGPTEPGANVLTF
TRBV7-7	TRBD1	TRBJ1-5	TGTGCCAGCAGCTCCCCCGGGACAGGGCCCAATCAGCCCCAGCATTTT	CASSSPGTGPNQPQHF
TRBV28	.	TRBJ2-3	TGTGCCAGCAGTTTAAAAGGGGTTAACCTTGGAGATACGCAGTATTTT	CASSLKGVNLGDTQYF
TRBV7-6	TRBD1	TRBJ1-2	TGTGCCAGCAGCTTAGACAGGGGGGAGCACCTCTATGGCTACACCTTC	CASSLDRGEHLYGYTF
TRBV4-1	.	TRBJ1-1	TGCGCCAGCAGCCATCCGGTCCGGAACACTGAAGCTTTCTTT	CASSHPVRNTEAFF
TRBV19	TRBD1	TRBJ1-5	TGTGCCAGTAGTATCAGGGACAGGGGCGATCAGCCCCAGCATTTT	CASSIRDRGDQPQHF
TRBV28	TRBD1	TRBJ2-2	TGTGCCAGCAGCCCCGGGACAGGGGACTTTTCCGGGGAGCTGTTTTTT	CASSPGTGDFSGELFF
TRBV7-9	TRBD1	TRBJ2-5	TGTGCCAGCAGCCTGGGACAGGGGGCGGGAGAGACCCAGTACTTC	CASSLGQGAGETQYF
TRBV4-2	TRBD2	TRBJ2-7	TGTGCCAGCAGCCTGCGGGGGCTAGCGGGAGGGCCTTACTCCCACGAGCAGTACTTC	CASSLRGLAGGPYSHEQYF
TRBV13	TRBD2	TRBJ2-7	TGTGCCAGCAGCTCAAGACTAGCGGGAGGGCTCTACGAGCAGTACTTC	CASSSRLAGGLYEQYF